The table lists the clone carrying this TCR beta chain with a few counts. Its target is not known. One entry per CDR3 protein results from TCRdb running MiXCR on the reads. This table has 900,000 to 950,000 distinct CDR3 sequences, roughly 30% appearing once. CDR1 SGHVS and CDR2 FNYEAQ come from the germline V gene. Trimming stripped 7 bases from V and 7 bases from J, with 7 bases between. The CDR3 sequence is 11 residues long. This sample was included in a study of T cell repertoires in cytomegalovirus infection. Study-level information: It was recently identified HLA-C-restricted and well-studied HLA-B-restricted CMV epitopes that the study used. Public TCR beta signatures were indicative of both CMV infection and a matching HLA type. Whole-study results and caveats: Across the ex vivo response, the dominant clonotypes were HLA-C-restricted CMV-specific TCR beta clonotypes.

The sequences come from cultured CD8+ T cells from PBMCs, collected from culture after CMV antigen stimulation. This TCR came from a human donor in good health (CMV status not recorded). Some clones in this sample may be carry-over from other donors' samples. The chain combines TRBV7-6 with TRBJ2-2; unclear D gene. The DNA for the CDR3 is TGTGCCAGCATCCATGGCGGGGAGCTGTTTTTT. Its protein is CASIHGGELFF.